This TCR beta chain was found in a study of T cells in Graves' hyperthyroidism and ophthalmopathy. Study-wide findings and caveats: Most thyroid clonotypes expanded above 0.001 appeared in blood too. The model forecast ophthalmopathy, anticipating it by a median approximately 6.1 months before onset.

From RNA transcripts, TCR beta CDR3 regions were amplified. During a first-round RT-PCR of the TCR CDR3, the HTBI primer set was used. TCRdb processed the multiplex PCR reads anew with MiXCR; each CDR3 protein has one entry. The sample has around 350,000 distinct CDR3 sequences; about a fifth are singletons. Points on this clonotype: What it binds is unknown. This may come from a read error, since a much larger clone is one base off.

The V gene lost 3 bases and the J gene lost 1 base, with 12 bases spanning the gap. The CDR3 covers 15 residues. The germline V gene has CDR1 MNHNS and CDR2 SASEGT. Sample: blood. The chain couples TRBV6-1 to TRBJ1-1; the D is unclear. This receptor was obtained from a young woman with Graves' hyperthyroidism. CDR3 nucleotides: TGTGCCAGCAGTGAGGGCAGGCGGACGAACACTGAAGCTTTCTTT. Amino acid sequence: CASSEGRRTNTEAFF.